These 22 T cell receptor beta chains originate from one sample sequenced in a study of blood T cell repertoires in COVID-19. Assay used: immunoSEQ multiplex PCR; TCRdb lists only in-frame clones, some missing. The data hold 300,000 or so clones, with 65% to 90% observed a single time. Sequenced material: PBMCs or T cells enriched from blood (not recorded which). These receptor sequences come from a young woman who had recovered from COVID-19.

This clone appeared once. This rearrangement joins TRBV30 to TRBJ2-5, with D possibly TRBD1 on 5 matching bases. Germline CDR1 GTSNPN, CDR2 SVGIG (reference sequence). V lost 2 bases, J lost 2 bases, and 12 bases lay in between. The CDR3 is 14 amino acids. The CDR3 sequence is CAWSYTDRQETQYF. The DNA of the CDR3 is TGTGCCTGGAGTTATACCGACAGACAAGAGACCCAGTACTTC.

The sample holds a few counts of this clone. The J gene is TRBJ2-2, the V gene TRBV15; the match to TRBD2 covers 7 bases. Germline CDR1 and CDR2: LNHNV and YYDKDF (reference sequence). Germline trimming cut 0 bases from V and 5 bases from J; bases unmatched to any gene: 12. The CDR3 has 18 residues. In DNA, the CDR3 is TGTGCCACCAGCAGAGAAGGTCTAGCGGAGCTCATAACCGGGGAGCTGTTTTTT. This encodes CATSREGLAELITGELFF.

The J gene is TRBJ2-3, the V gene TRBV2; 13 nucleotides agree with TRBD2. The CDR3 has 14 amino acids. The J segment lost 4 bases and the V segment lost 10 bases, leaving 5 bases of the junction unmatched. Germline V CDR1 and CDR2: SNHLY, FYNNEI. Written as DNA, the CDR3 is TGTGCCACCCGACTAGCGGGAGGCGCAGATACGCAGTATTTT. Translating gives CATRLAGGADTQYF. Variable domain in full (rest from reference TRBV2 and TRBJ2-3): EPEVTQTPSHQVTQMGQEVILRCVPISNHLYFYWYRQILGQKVEFLVSFYNNEISEKSEIFDDQFSVERPDGSNFTLKIRSTKLEDSAMYFCATRLAGGADTQYFGPGTRLTVL.

This chain joins TRBV19 and TRBJ2-3; D gene ambiguous. V was cut by 0 bases and J by 7 bases, with 11 bases left in between. CDR3 length: 14 residues. Germline V gives CDR1 LNHDA, CDR2 SQIVND (reference sequence). The CDR3 is CASSIDPSTNTQYF. CDR3 nucleotide sequence: TGTGCCAGTAGTATAGATCCGTCTACTAATACGCAGTATTTT.

The J gene is TRBJ1-6, the V gene TRBV6-5; TRBD1 matches at 9 bases. The trim removed 10 bases at V and 7 bases at J, leaving 11 bases unmatched. Germline CDR1 MNHEY, CDR2 SVGAGI. The CDR3 totals 15 residues. The CDR3, as DNA: TGTGCCACCCTCACTGCCGGGACAGGGAATTCACCCCTCCACTTT. Translation gives CATLTAGTGNSPLHF.

The V and J genes are TRBV20-1 and TRBJ2-7; D is possibly TRBD2 (7 bases). The CDR3 length is 15 residues. The V gene lost 3 bases and the J gene lost 0 bases, with 15 bases spanning the gap. Germline lookup yields CDR1 DFQATT and CDR2 SNEGSKA (reference sequence). CDR3 protein: CSASKGGGASYEQYF. The CDR3 DNA sequence: TGCAGTGCTAGTAAGGGGGGGGGCGCCTCCTACGAGCAGTACTTC.

The rearrangement uses TRBV6-1 and TRBJ1-5; a possible D gene is TRBD1 (5 bases). Germline assignment: CDR1 MNHNS and CDR2 SASEGT. The CDR3 has 12 amino acids. V lost 3 bases and J 10 bases, leaving 10 bases between the germline ends. The CDR3 DNA reads TGTGCCAGCAGTGAGGGGGGTATACCCCAGCATTTT. Protein sequence: CASSEGGIPQHF.

The rearrangement joins TRBV5-6 to TRBJ2-7; D call uncertain. The CDR3 loop spans 13 amino acids. The V gene's germline CDR1 is SGHDT and CDR2 YYEEEE. Trimming took off 4 bases at V and 2 bases at J, with 10 bases between the two ends. CDR3 coding DNA: TGTGCCAGCAGCGCGACACGTCCCTACGAGCAGTACTTC. It translates to CASSATRPYEQYF. The variable domain in full, completed from reference TRBV5-6 and TRBJ2-7, reads DAGVTQSPTHLIKTRGQQVTLRCSPKSGHDTVSWYQQALGQGPQFIFQYYEEEERQRGNFPDRFSGHQFPNYSSELNVNALLLGDSALYLCASSATRPYEQYFGPGTRLTVT.

This sequence joins TRBV5-1 and TRBJ2-5, with D possibly matching TRBD2 (7 bases). Trimming cost V 7 bases and J 4 bases, with 17 bases left between them. This CDR3 comprises 14 residues. In germline, CDR1 is SGHRS, CDR2 YFSETQ. Here the CDR3 DNA reads TGCGCCAGCGCTTCCGCAAGGGGGGGAGAGACCCAGTACTTC. This translates into CASASARGGETQYF.

V usage is TRBV21-1 and J usage is TRBJ1-5. TRBV21-1 is described as a pseudogene. This CDR3 has 16 amino acids. The CDR3 is CASPRLSAASNQPQHF. CDR3 sequence (DNA): TGTGCCAGCCCTAGGTTGTCCGCAGCAAGCAATCAGCCCCAGCATTTT.

This chain links TRBV27 with TRBJ2-5; D is perhaps TRBD2 (5 bases). The CDR3 is made up of 15 amino acids. Per the germline V gene, CDR1 is MNHEY and CDR2 is SMNVEV (reference sequence). Trimming took off 5 bases at V and 3 bases at J, with 16 bases between the two ends. CDR3 sequence (DNA): TGTGCCAGCAGTCCCCTAGCCGGTGTAAAAGAGACCCAGTACTTC. Protein: CASSPLAGVKETQYF.

This chain connects TRBV24-1 to TRBJ2-7; 8 nucleotides align to TRBD1. V lost 4 bases to trimming and J lost 6 bases; unmatched junction nucleotides: 4. CDR3 length: 13 residues. Germline assignment: CDR1 KGHDR and CDR2 SFDVKD. For the CDR3, the DNA is TGTGCCACCAGTGACTCGACAGGGGTCGAGCAGTACTTC. This gives the protein CATSDSTGVEQYF.

This chain links TRBV27 with TRBJ2-3; TRBD2 might be the D (5 bases). The CDR3 is 15 residues long. Trimming took 6 bases from V and 0 from J, leaving 13 bases between them. Looked up from germline, CDR1 is MNHEY and CDR2 is SMNVEV (reference sequence). The CDR3 DNA follows: TGTGCCAGCAGGAAAGGACTCCTTAGCACAGATACGCAGTATTTT. Its protein product is CASRKGLLSTDTQYF.

As DNA, the CDR3 is TGTGCCTGGAGGGGGAGAGTTGAAGCTTTCTTT. It specifies CAWRGRVEAFF. The rearrangement uses TRBV30 and TRBJ1-1; D remains unclear. The CDR3 loop spans 11 amino acids. V lost 3 bases to trimming and J lost 7 bases, with 9 bases between them. Germline assignment: CDR1 GTSNPN and CDR2 SVGIG (reference sequence).

V is TRBV11-2 and J is TRBJ2-1, with D perhaps matching TRBD2 (7 bases). The germline V gene has CDR1 SGHAT and CDR2 FQNNGV. Trimming left V 2 bases short and J 2 bases short, with 16 bases between. CDR3 length equals 17 residues. The DNA of the CDR3 is TGTGCCAGCAGCTTATGGGGAGGGGACAACCCCTACAATGAGCAGTTCTTC. Its protein is CASSLWGGDNPYNEQFF.

The V and J genes are TRBV4-1 and TRBJ1-2; 8 bases match TRBD1. This CDR3 has 15 amino acids. Germline CDR1 is MGHRA and CDR2 is YSYEKL. The V segment lost 3 bases and the J segment 2 bases; nucleotides outside the gene matches: 5. In nucleotides, the CDR3 is TGCGCCAGCAGCCAGACGGGACAGGCGAACTATGGCTACACCTTC. It is translated as CASSQTGQANYGYTF.

The rearrangement uses TRBV23-1 and TRBJ1-2, with TRBD1 matching 7 bases. Being an ORF, TRBV23-1 has a function that is uncertain. The CDR3 consists of 13 residues. V dropped 2 bases and J dropped 8; count of bases not matched to a gene: 5. Written as DNA, the CDR3 is TGCGCCAGCAGTCAAGCCGACAGGGAGGGCTACACCTTC. Its protein product is CASSQADREGYTF.

The rearrangement uses TRBV3-1 (or the pseudogene TRBV3-2) and TRBJ2-3; 12 nucleotides line up with TRBD2. The V segment lost 3 bases and the J segment 4 bases; nucleotides outside the gene matches: 8. CDR3 length equals 17 residues. Germline CDR1 is LGHDT and CDR2 is YNNKEL (reference sequence). Written as DNA, the CDR3 is TGTGCCAGCAGCCACGTGACTAGCGGGAGTGTCGCAGATACGCAGTATTTT. Amino acids: CASSHVTSGSVADTQYF.

The chain uses TRBV2 and TRBJ1-5, with D maybe TRBD1 (5 bases). V gave up 3 bases and J gave up 1 base, with 10 bases separating them. From germline, CDR1 is SNHLY and CDR2 FYNNEI. The CDR3 is 15 residues long. The CDR3 reads CASSEEGVSNQPQHF. CDR3 in DNA: TGTGCCAGCAGTGAGGAAGGGGTGAGCAATCAGCCCCAGCATTTT. The entire variable domain, with the rest obtained from reference TRBV2 and TRBJ1-5, is as follows: EPEVTQTPSHQVTQMGQEVILRCVPISNHLYFYWYRQILGQKVEFLVSFYNNEISEKSEIFDDQFSVERPDGSNFTLKIRSTKLEDSAMYFCASSEEGVSNQPQHFGDGTRLSIL.

There are a few counts of this clone. The J gene is TRBJ1-2, the V gene TRBV7-3, with 7 bases lining up with TRBD1. Looked up from germline, CDR1 is SGHTA and CDR2 is FQGTGA. The trim removed 0 bases at V and 8 bases at J, leaving 6 bases unmatched. The CDR3 is made up of 14 amino acids. CDR3 nucleotide sequence: TGTGCCAGCAGCTTAACGACGCTAGGGGGCGGCTACACCTTC. Translated, it gives CASSLTTLGGGYTF.

The chain carries TRBV11-2 and TRBJ1-3, with D unresolved. V gave up 4 bases and J gave up 4 bases, with 5 bases separating them. The CDR3 extends over 12 amino acids. CDR1 is SGHAT, CDR2 FQNNGV, per germline. The CDR3 region has the DNA TGTGCCAGCAGCTCCTACGGAAACACCATATATTTT. Translating it yields CASSSYGNTIYF.

V is TRBV19 and J is TRBJ1-5, with D maybe TRBD1 (6 bases). Between the trimmed V and J ends, which lost 5 bases and 6 bases, there was a span of 14 bases. The germline V gene encodes CDR1 LNHDA and CDR2 SQIVND (reference sequence). This CDR3 spans 14 amino acids. CDR3 nucleotides: TGTGCCAGTAGTCTACAGGGTTTTGGTCAGCCCCAGCATTTT. Translated, it gives CASSLQGFGQPQHF.